The T cell receptor beta chain described here comes from a study of beta chain features in type 1 diabetes. Study conclusions and caveats: Possibly, sequencing cDNA over-represented cells that had high TCR expression levels.

Every bit of the isolated RNA underwent reverse transcription, so sequencing read expressed TCRB transcripts. TCRdb's table, derived via immunoSEQ multiplex PCR, lists solely in-frame clones and lacks some. The table shows 200,000 to 300,000 clones, with around a quarter occurring only once. Germline values: CDR1 MNHEY, CDR2 SMNVEV (reference sequence). CDR3 length: 13 amino acids. V dropped 7 bases and J dropped 7 bases, with 13 bases sitting between them. Only a few counts were recorded for this clone. Its antigen is unidentified. The rearrangement joins TRBV27 to TRBJ1-4; D is possibly TRBD1 (6 bases). The specimen sequenced was central memory CD4+ T cells from blood. The receptor was derived from a man aged 25 to 45 in good health. CDR3 bases: TGTGCCAGCACCGGACAGTGGGGTGAAAAACTGTTTTTT. Translating gives CASTGQWGEKLFF.